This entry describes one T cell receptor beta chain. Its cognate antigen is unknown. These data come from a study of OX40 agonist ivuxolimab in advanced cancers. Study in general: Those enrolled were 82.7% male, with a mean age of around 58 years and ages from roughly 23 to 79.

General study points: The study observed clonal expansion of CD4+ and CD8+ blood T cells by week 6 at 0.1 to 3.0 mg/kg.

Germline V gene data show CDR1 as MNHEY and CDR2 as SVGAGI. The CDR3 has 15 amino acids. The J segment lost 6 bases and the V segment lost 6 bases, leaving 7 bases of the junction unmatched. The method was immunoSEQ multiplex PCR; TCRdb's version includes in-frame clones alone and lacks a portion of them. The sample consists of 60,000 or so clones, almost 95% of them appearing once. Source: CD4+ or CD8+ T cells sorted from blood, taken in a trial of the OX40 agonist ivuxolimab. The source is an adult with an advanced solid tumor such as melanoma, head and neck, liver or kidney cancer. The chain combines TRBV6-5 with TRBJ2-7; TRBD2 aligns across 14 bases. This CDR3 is CASSPGTSGRLEQYF. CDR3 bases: TGTGCCAGCAGCCCCGGGACTAGCGGGAGACTCGAGCAGTACTTC.